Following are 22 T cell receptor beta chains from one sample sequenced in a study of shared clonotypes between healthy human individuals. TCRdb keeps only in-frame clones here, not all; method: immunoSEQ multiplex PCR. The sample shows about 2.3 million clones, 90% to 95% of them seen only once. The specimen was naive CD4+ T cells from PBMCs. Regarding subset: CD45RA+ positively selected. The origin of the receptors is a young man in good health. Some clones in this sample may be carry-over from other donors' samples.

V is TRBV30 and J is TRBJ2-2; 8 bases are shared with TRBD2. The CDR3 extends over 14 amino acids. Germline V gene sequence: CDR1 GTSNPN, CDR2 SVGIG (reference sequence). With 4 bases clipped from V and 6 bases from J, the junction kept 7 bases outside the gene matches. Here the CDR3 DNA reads TGTGCCTGGACGGCCGGGGGGGGCCCCGGGGAGCTGTTTTTT. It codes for CAWTAGGGPGELFF. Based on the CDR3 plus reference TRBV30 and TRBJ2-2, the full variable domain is SQTIHQWPATLVQPVGSPLSLECTVEGTSNPNLYWYRQAAGRGLQLLFYSVGIGQISSEVPQNLSASRPQDRQFILSSKKLLLSDSGFYLCAWTAGGGPGELFFGEGSRLTVL.

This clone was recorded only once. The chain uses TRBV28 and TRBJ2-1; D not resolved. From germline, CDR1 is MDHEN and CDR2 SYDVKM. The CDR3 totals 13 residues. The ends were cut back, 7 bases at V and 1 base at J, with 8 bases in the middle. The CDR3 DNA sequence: TGTGCCAGCAACCAGTTGTCCTACAATGAGCAGTTCTTC. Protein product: CASNQLSYNEQFF.

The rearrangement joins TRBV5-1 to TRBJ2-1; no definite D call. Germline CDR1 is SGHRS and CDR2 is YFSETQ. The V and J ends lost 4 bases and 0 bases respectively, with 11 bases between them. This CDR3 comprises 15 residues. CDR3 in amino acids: CASSEAASSYNEQFF. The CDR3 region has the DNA TGCGCCAGCAGCGAAGCCGCGAGCTCCTACAATGAGCAGTTCTTC.

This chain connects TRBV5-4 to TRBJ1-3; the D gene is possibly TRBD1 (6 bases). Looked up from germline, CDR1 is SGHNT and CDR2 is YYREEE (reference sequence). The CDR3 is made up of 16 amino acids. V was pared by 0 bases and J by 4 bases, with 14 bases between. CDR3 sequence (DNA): TGTGCCAGCAGCTTGGTGGGGCAGGGGTTAGGAAACACCATATATTTT. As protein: CASSLVGQGLGNTIYF. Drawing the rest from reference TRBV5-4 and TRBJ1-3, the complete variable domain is ETGVTQSPTHLIKTRGQQVTLRCSSQSGHNTVSWYQQALGQGPQFIFQYYREEENGRGNFPPRFSGLQFPNYSSELNVNALELDDSALYLCASSLVGQGLGNTIYFGEGSWLTVV.

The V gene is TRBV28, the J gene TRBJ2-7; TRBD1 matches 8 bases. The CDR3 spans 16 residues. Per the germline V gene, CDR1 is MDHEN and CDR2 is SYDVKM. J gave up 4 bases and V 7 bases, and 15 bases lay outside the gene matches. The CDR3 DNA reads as TGTGCCAGCACCCGAACCCCCGGGACAGGCCAATACGAGCAGTACTTC. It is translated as CASTRTPGTGQYEQYF.

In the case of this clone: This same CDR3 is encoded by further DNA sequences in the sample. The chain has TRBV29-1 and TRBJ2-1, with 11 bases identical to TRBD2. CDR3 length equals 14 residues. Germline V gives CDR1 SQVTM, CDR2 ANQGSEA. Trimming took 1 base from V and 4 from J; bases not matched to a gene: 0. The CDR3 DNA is TGCAGCGTTGAAGGACTAGCGGGGTACAATGAGCAGTTCTTC. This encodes CSVEGLAGYNEQFF.

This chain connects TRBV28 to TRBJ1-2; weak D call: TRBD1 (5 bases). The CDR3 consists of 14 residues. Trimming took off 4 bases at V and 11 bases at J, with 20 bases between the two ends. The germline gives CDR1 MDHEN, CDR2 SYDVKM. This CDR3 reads CASSWPQGEIRYTF. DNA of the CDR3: TGTGCCAGCAGTTGGCCGCAGGGCGAGATACGGTACACCTTC.

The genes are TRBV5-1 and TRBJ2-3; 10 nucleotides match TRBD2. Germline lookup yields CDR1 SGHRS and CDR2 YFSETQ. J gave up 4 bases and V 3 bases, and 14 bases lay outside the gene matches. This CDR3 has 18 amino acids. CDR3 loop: CASSWQTSGRSLADTQYF. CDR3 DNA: TGCGCCAGCAGCTGGCAGACTAGCGGGCGCAGCCTCGCAGATACGCAGTATTTT.

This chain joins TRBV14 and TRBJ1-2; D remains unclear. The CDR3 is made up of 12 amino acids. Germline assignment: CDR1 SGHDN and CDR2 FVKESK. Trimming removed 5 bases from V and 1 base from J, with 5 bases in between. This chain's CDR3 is CASSANNYGYTF. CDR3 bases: TGTGCCAGCAGCGCGAATAACTATGGCTACACCTTC.

CDR3 bases: TGCGCCAGCAGCTTGGTGGTAGCCTACAATGAGCAGTTCTTC. Residues: CASSLVVAYNEQFF. J is TRBJ2-1 and V is TRBV5-1; D is uncertain. From germline, CDR1 is SGHRS and CDR2 YFSETQ. Trimming cost V 0 bases and J 2 bases, with 6 bases left between them. The CDR3 extends over 14 amino acids.

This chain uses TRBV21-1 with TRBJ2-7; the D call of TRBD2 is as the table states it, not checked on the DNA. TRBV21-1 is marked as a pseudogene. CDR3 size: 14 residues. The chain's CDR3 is CASSTGRRSYEQYF. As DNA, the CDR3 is TGTGCCAGCAGCACTGGGAGAAGGTCCTACGAGCAGTACTTC.

CDR3 residues: CASSLDARGHYGYTF. CDR3 in DNA: TGCGCCAGCAGCTTGGACGCCAGGGGACACTATGGCTACACCTTC. V gene TRBV5-1 combines with J gene TRBJ1-2; D is perhaps TRBD1 (6 bases). With 0 bases removed from V and 3 bases from J, the gap between germline ends came to 12 bases. The CDR3 has 15 residues. Per the germline V gene, CDR1 is SGHRS and CDR2 is YFSETQ.

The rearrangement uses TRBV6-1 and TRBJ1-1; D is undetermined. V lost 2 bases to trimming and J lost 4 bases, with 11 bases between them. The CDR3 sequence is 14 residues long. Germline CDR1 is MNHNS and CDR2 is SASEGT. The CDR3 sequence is CASSEPGKGTEAFF. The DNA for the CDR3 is TGTGCCAGCAGTGAACCGGGGAAGGGCACTGAAGCTTTCTTT.

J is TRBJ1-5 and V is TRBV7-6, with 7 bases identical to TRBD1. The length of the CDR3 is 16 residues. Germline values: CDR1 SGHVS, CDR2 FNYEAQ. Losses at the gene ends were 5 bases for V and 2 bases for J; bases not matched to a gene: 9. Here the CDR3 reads CASSQGTELGNQPQHF. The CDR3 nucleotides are TGTGCCAGCAGCCAGGGGACAGAACTCGGCAATCAGCCCCAGCATTTT.

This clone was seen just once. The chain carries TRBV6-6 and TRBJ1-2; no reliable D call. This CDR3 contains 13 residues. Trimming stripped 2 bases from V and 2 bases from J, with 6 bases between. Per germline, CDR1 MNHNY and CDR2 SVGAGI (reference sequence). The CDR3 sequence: CASSYEGNYGYTF. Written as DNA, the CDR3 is TGTGCCAGCAGTTACGAGGGAAACTATGGCTACACCTTC.

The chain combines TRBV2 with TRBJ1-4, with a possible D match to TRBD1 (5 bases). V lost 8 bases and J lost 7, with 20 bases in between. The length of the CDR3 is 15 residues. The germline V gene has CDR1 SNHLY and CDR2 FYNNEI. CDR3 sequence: CASQFTGTPSEKLFF. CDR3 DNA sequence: TGTGCCAGCCAATTCACCGGGACGCCGAGTGAAAAACTGTTTTTT.

The DNA for the CDR3 is TGTGCCAGCAGCTTTAGAAGGGGGCGCGGGAACACCGGGGAGCTGTTTTTT. This sequence encodes CASSFRRGRGNTGELFF. V is TRBV7-9 and J is TRBJ2-2, with 7 positions matching TRBD1. The V gene's germline CDR1 is SEHNR and CDR2 FQNEAQ (reference sequence). The CDR3 extends over 17 amino acids. Trimming at V came to 3 bases and at J to 1 base, leaving 8 bases not matched to a gene. The full variable domain, in which reference TRBV7-9 and TRBJ2-2 provide the parts outside the CDR3, is DTGVSQNPRHKITKRGQNVTFRCDPISEHNRLYWYRQTLGQGPEFLTYFQNEAQLEKSRLLSDRFSAERPKGSFSTLEIQRTEQGDSAMYLCASSFRRGRGNTGELFFGEGSRLTVL.

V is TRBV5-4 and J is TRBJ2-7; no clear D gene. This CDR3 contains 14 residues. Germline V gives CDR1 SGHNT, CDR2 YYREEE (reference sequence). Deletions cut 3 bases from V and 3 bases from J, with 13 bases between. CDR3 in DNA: TGTGCCAGCAGCTCCACCGGTGGGGTCTACGAGCAGTACTTC. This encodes CASSSTGGVYEQYF.

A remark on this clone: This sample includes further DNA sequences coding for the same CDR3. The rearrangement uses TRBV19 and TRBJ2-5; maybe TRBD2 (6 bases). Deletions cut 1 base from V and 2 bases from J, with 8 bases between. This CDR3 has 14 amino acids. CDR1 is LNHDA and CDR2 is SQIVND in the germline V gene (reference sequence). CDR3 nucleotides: TGTGCCAGTAGTATAGGTGGAGGGCAAGAGACCCAGTACTTC. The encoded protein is CASSIGGGQETQYF.

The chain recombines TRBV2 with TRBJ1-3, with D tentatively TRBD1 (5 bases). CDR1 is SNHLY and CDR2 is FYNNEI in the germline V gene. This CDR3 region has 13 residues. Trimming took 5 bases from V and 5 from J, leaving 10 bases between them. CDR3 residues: CASSPGLRNTIYF. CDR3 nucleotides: TGTGCCAGCAGTCCAGGGCTACGAAACACCATATATTTT.

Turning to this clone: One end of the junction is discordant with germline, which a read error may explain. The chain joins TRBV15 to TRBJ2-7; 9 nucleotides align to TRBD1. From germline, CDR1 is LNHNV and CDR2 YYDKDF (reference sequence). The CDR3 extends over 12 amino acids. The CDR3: CATSRGRDRETF. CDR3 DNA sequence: TGTGCCACCAGCAGAGGAAGGGACAGGGAGACCTTC.

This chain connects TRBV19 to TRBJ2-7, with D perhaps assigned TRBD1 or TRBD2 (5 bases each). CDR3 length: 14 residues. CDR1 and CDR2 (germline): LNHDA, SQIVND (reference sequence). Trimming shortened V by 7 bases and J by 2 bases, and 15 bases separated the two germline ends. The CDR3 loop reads CASNERGPPYEQYF. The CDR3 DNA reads TGTGCCAGTAACGAGAGGGGACCGCCCTACGAGCAGTACTTC.